This TCR beta chain comes out of a study of beta chain features in type 1 diabetes. Points from the study as a whole: Fewer junction insertions and more nucleotide deletions appeared in type 1 diabetes patients. Patients' naive, central memory and regulatory TCRB repertoires appeared more alike than those of healthy donors. An over-representation of cells with high TCR expression could result from cDNA sequencing.

Details on this clone: What it recognizes is unknown.

TCRB transcripts that were expressed got sequenced, as all of the isolated RNA had been reverse transcribed. Libraries were prepared by immunoSEQ multiplex PCR; TCRdb keeps only in-frame clonotypes and omits some of them. The sample lists 200,000 to 300,000 clones, roughly an eighth seen once, with roughly 0.028% in the top ten. Every sorted population was more than 95% pure. This CDR3 is built from 14 residues. V was clipped by 3 bases and J by 3 bases; unmatched bases: 1. The germline V gene has CDR1 SEHNR and CDR2 FQNEAQ (reference sequence). This chain connects TRBV7-9 to TRBJ2-7; 11 nucleotides match TRBD2. Material for sequencing was naive CD4+ T cells from blood. This clonotype was sampled from a woman aged 40-49 years in good health. The CDR3 region has the DNA TGTGCCAGCAGCTTTACTAGCGGGGGCTACGAGCAGTACTTC. It specifies CASSFTSGGYEQYF. Full variable domain (missing parts from reference TRBV7-9 and TRBJ2-7): DTGVSQNPRHKITKRGQNVTFRCDPISEHNRLYWYRQTLGQGPEFLTYFQNEAQLEKSRLLSDRFSAERPKGSFSTLEIQRTEQGDSAMYLCASSFTSGGYEQYFGPGTRLTVT.